This T cell receptor (beta chain) was sequenced in a study of T cell repertoires in cytomegalovirus infection. Germline loops: CDR1 MNHEY, CDR2 SMNVEV (reference sequence). CDR3 length: 14 amino acids. The ends lost 7 bases at V and 3 bases at J; junction bases unmatched: 8. Remarks on this clonotype: Its antigen is unknown.

One entry per CDR3 protein results from TCRdb running MiXCR on the reads. The data show about a million distinct CDR3 sequences, roughly 30% seen once. The chain carries TRBV27 and TRBJ1-1, with 7 bases aligning to TRBD1. The sequencing here drew on cultured CD8+ T cells from PBMCs, taken from culture after CMV antigen stimulation. This receptor was identified in a human donor in good health (CMV status not recorded). Some clones in this sample may be carry-over from other donors' samples. This chain's CDR3 is CASTQGGRYTEAFF. The CDR3 DNA sequence: TGTGCCAGCACCCAGGGGGGACGGTACACTGAAGCTTTCTTT.